This is a list of T cell receptor beta chains from one sample in a study of molecular identifiers for immune sequencing clone quantification. TCRdb reanalysed the PCR reads using MiXCR and keeps one entry per CDR3 protein. The table includes 55,000 to 75,000 distinct CDR3 sequences, less than 20% detected once. The sequencing input was naive CD8+ T cells from blood, with Jurkat cell RNA spiked in. The receptors were sampled from a human donor in good health. Some libraries in this study had Jurkat cell RNA spiked in. The CDR3 runs from the conserved cysteine through the conserved F or W.

v_gene	j_gene	CDR3aa
TRBV6-2/TRBV6-3	TRBJ1-5	CASSWGVNSNQPQHF
TRBV7-9	TRBJ2-1	CASSQGTTWDEQFF
TRBV29-1	TRBJ2-2	CSVFANTGELFF
TRBV20-1	TRBJ2-1	CSAKWLAENNEQFF
TRBV12-3/TRBV12-4	TRBJ2-3	CASSPVAGGTDTQYF
TRBV28	TRBJ2-7	CASRENRGIDEQYF
TRBV11-3	TRBJ2-1	CASRARGGRYNEQFF
TRBV18	TRBJ2-1	CASSPINNEQFF
TRBV19	TRBJ2-5	CASSLDRRTQYF
TRBV7-2	TRBJ1-6	CASSLANQNLQREGYSPLHF
TRBV20-1	TRBJ2-3	CSARHNVPPDTQYF
TRBV27	TRBJ2-3	CASRKAGGLTDTQYF
TRBV27	TRBJ2-4	CASSLVQGALDIQYF
TRBV3-1	TRBJ2-7	CASSQRWGGLAGALPSYEQYF
TRBV11-3	TRBJ2-2	CAGLRTRENTGELFF
TRBV18	TRBJ2-7	CASSPPRQYEQYF
TRBV5-1	TRBJ2-1	CASSSPETGSYNEQFF
TRBV20-1	TRBJ2-1	CSARDVGVSYNEQFF
TRBV5-1	TRBJ2-3	CASSLVITSGIDTDTQYF